The 20 T cell receptor beta chains below all came from one sample that was sequenced in a study of technical replicates of blood from a few donors. Only in-frame clones appear in the TCRdb table, and some are missing; sequencing was by immunoSEQ multiplex PCR. The sample yields 10,000 to 12,000 clones, approximately 94% seen once. Material for sequencing was PBMCs. The receptors shown here come from a human donor in good health.

The V gene is TRBV10-1, the J gene TRBJ2-5, with 9 bases lining up with TRBD1. This CDR3 is 19 amino acids long. Per germline, CDR1 WNHNN and CDR2 SYGVQD (reference sequence). The ends lost 4 bases at V and 1 base at J; junction bases unmatched: 16. The CDR3 region is CASSASGTGLRGIQETQYF. DNA of the CDR3: TGCGCCAGCAGTGCCTCCGGGACAGGGCTCCGGGGGATCCAAGAGACCCAGTACTTC.

The J gene is TRBJ2-3, the V gene TRBV28; TRBD1 is a possible D gene (5 bases). Trimming left V 0 bases short and J 4 bases short, with 11 bases between. This CDR3 spans 15 amino acids. Looked up from germline, CDR1 is MDHEN and CDR2 is SYDVKM. The CDR3 coding sequence is TGTGCCAGCAGTTTATGGCAGGGCGCGGCAGATACGCAGTATTTT. Translation gives CASSLWQGAADTQYF.

The rearrangement joins TRBV2 to TRBJ1-2, with 10 positions matching TRBD1. The germline V gene encodes CDR1 SNHLY and CDR2 FYNNEI. V shed 4 bases and J 5 bases; nucleotides not matched to a gene: 4. The CDR3 loop spans 14 amino acids. The CDR3 DNA follows: TGTGCCAGCAGTGGACAGGGGGCCGAGTATGGCTACACCTTC. Translation gives CASSGQGAEYGYTF.

V gene TRBV5-1 combines with J gene TRBJ2-7; D gene ambiguous. V was cut by 0 bases and J by 0 bases, with 10 bases left in between. Germline V CDR1 and CDR2: SGHRS, YFSETQ. CDR3 length: 15 residues. CDR3: CASSLDFYSSYEQYF. The CDR3 nucleotides read TGCGCCAGCAGCTTGGACTTTTACAGCTCCTACGAGCAGTACTTC.

The CDR3 sequence: CASTTGLITNEKLFF. In DNA, the CDR3 is TGCGCCAGCACCACGGGACTGATAACGAATGAAAAACTGTTTTTT. The rearrangement uses TRBV5-1 and TRBJ1-4, with D possibly being TRBD1 (5 bases). The CDR3 is made up of 15 amino acids. Deletions cut 6 bases from V and 5 bases from J, with 17 bases between. CDR1 SGHRS and CDR2 YFSETQ come from the germline V gene. Based on the CDR3 plus reference TRBV5-1 and TRBJ1-4, the full variable domain is KAGVTQTPRYLIKTRGQQVTLSCSPISGHRSVSWYQQTPGQGLQFLFEYFSETQRNKGNFPGRFSGRQFSNSRSEMNVSTLELGDSALYLCASTTGLITNEKLFFGSGTQLSVL.

The chain employs TRBV2 and TRBJ1-4, with 9 positions matching TRBD1. The CDR3 sequence is 16 residues long. Germline lookup yields CDR1 SNHLY and CDR2 FYNNEI. V was clipped by 7 bases and J by 7 bases; unmatched bases: 13. The CDR3 sequence is CASIFGQGRLGEKLFF. In nucleotides, the CDR3 is TGTGCCAGCATCTTCGGACAGGGGAGGTTGGGTGAAAAACTGTTTTTT.

The chain combines TRBV5-1 with TRBJ2-7; TRBD2 matches 7 bases. The germline gives CDR1 SGHRS, CDR2 YFSETQ. V shed 0 bases and J 0 bases; nucleotides not matched to a gene: 6. This CDR3 comprises 16 residues. The DNA of the CDR3 is TGCGCCAGCAGCTTGGGCCCTAGCGGAACCTCCTACGAGCAGTACTTC. As protein: CASSLGPSGTSYEQYF.

The V and J genes are TRBV5-1 and TRBJ1-2, with 9 bases lining up with TRBD1. The V segment lost 0 bases and the J segment 0 bases; nucleotides outside the gene matches: 6. The germline gives CDR1 SGHRS, CDR2 YFSETQ. The CDR3 totals 17 residues. The CDR3 DNA reads as TGCGCCAGCAGCTTGGGGACAGGGGATTCAGCTAACTATGGCTACACCTTC. Protein: CASSLGTGDSANYGYTF.

The chain links TRBV5-1 to TRBJ2-1, with 10 bases lining up with TRBD2. V shed 0 bases and J 9 bases; nucleotides not matched to a gene: 15. The CDR3 totals 18 residues. Looked up from germline, CDR1 is SGHRS and CDR2 is YFSETQ. CDR3 loop: CASSLGLASGRQSSEQFF. CDR3 coding DNA: TGCGCCAGCAGCTTGGGCCTGGCTAGCGGGAGACAGTCGAGTGAGCAGTTCTTC.

This chain connects TRBV28 to TRBJ2-7, with D tentatively TRBD2 (6 bases). This CDR3 spans 12 amino acids. The V end lost 3 bases, the J end lost 3 bases, and 6 bases lay between the germline ends. The V gene's germline CDR1 is MDHEN and CDR2 SYDVKM. DNA of the CDR3: TGTGCCAGCAGTTTGGAGGGCTACGAGCAGTACTTC. This gives the protein CASSLEGYEQYF.

The J gene is TRBJ2-3, the V gene TRBV29-1, with D maybe TRBD2 (6 bases). V was cut by 2 bases and J by 4 bases, with 25 bases left in between. The germline gives CDR1 SQVTM, CDR2 ANQGSEA. The CDR3 is made up of 18 amino acids. The CDR3 DNA reads as TGCAGCGTTGAACCCCCTTTCTGGGACTCCACTGGAGCAGATACGCAGTATTTT. Protein product: CSVEPPFWDSTGADTQYF.

V gene TRBV6-4 combines with J gene TRBJ2-1; 13 nucleotides agree with TRBD2. The CDR3 has 13 residues. Germline CDR1 is MRHNA and CDR2 is SNTAGT. J was trimmed by 6 bases and V by 10 bases; bases with no gene match: 3. CDR3 sequence (DNA): TGTGCCACCCGACTAGCGGGAGGCAATGAGCAGTTCTTC. It encodes CATRLAGGNEQFF.

The rearrangement joins TRBV7-2 to TRBJ2-1; tentatively, D is TRBD2 (6 bases). CDR3 length equals 15 residues. Per germline, CDR1 SGHTA and CDR2 FQGNSA. Trimming left V 1 base short and J 2 bases short, with 9 bases between. The CDR3 DNA is TGTGCCAGCAGCTTAGACGGGAGCGCCTACAATGAGCAGTTCTTC. Translated, it gives CASSLDGSAYNEQFF.

V usage is TRBV18 and J usage is TRBJ2-4; 7 nucleotides agree with TRBD1. The V and J ends lost 0 bases and 7 bases, in that order; junction bases with no gene match: 9. The CDR3 runs to 16 residues. In germline, CDR1 is KGHSH, CDR2 LQKENI. Here the CDR3 DNA reads TGTGCCAGCTCACCACCAAAAAATACAGGGGTCAACATTCAGTACTTC. Translation gives CASSPPKNTGVNIQYF.

DNA of the CDR3: TGTGCCAGCAGCTTACAGGAACCCGGCTCCTACGAGCAGTACTTC. Its protein is CASSLQEPGSYEQYF. The genes are TRBV5-8 and TRBJ2-7; TRBD1 is a possible D gene (5 bases). Germline CDR1 and CDR2: SGHTS and YDEGEE. V was cut by 2 bases and J by 0 bases, with 12 bases left in between. The CDR3 has 15 amino acids.

DNA for the CDR3: TGCGCCAGCAGCCAAGATCCCAGATACCCCCTATGGGGCAATAGCAATCAGCCCCAGCATTTT. It is translated as CASSQDPRYPLWGNSNQPQHF. The chain carries TRBV4-1 and TRBJ1-5; tentative D call: TRBD1 (5 bases). This CDR3 contains 21 residues. With 0 bases removed from V and 0 bases from J, the gap between germline ends came to 24 bases. Per germline, CDR1 MGHRA and CDR2 YSYEKL.

The chain joins TRBV21-1 to TRBJ1-5; the table names TRBD1, a call not compared with the DNA. TRBV21-1 is a documented pseudogene. This CDR3 comprises 16 residues. The CDR3 DNA reads as TGTGCCAGCAGCAATCCCCGGGGACAGTGCAATCAGCCCCAGCATTTT. Protein: CASSNPRGQCNQPQHF.

V gene TRBV6-5 combines with J gene TRBJ1-1; 8 nucleotides line up with TRBD1. The J segment lost 5 bases and the V segment lost 5 bases, leaving 4 bases of the junction unmatched. The CDR3 consists of 13 residues. Per the germline V gene, CDR1 is MNHEY and CDR2 is SVGAGI. CDR3 in DNA: TGTGCCAGCAGTCCAGGGGGCCGGACTGAAGCTTTCTTT. Translating it yields CASSPGGRTEAFF.

The chain recombines TRBV5-1 with TRBJ2-3, with 11 bases identical to TRBD2. CDR3 length: 18 residues. The germline gives CDR1 SGHRS, CDR2 YFSETQ. V gave up 1 base and J gave up 0 bases; unmatched junction bases: 7. The CDR3 loop reads CASSLTSGSGVSTDTQYF. Written as DNA, the CDR3 is TGCGCCAGCAGCTTGACTAGCGGGAGCGGTGTTAGCACAGATACGCAGTATTTT. Full variable domain (rest looked up from reference TRBV5-1 and TRBJ2-3): KAGVTQTPRYLIKTRGQQVTLSCSPISGHRSVSWYQQTPGQGLQFLFEYFSETQRNKGNFPGRFSGRQFSNSRSEMNVSTLELGDSALYLCASSLTSGSGVSTDTQYFGPGTRLTVL.

This clone was detected only once. The V gene is TRBV30, the J gene TRBJ2-7, with D unresolved. The germline V gene encodes CDR1 GTSNPN and CDR2 SVGIG (reference sequence). The CDR3 loop spans 15 amino acids. V was shortened by 0 bases and J by 0 bases, with 12 bases between the two germline ends. Here the CDR3 reads CAWSVMADSSYEQYF. The CDR3 nucleotides read TGTGCCTGGAGTGTAATGGCGGATAGCTCCTACGAGCAGTACTTC.